This T cell receptor (beta chain) was retrieved from a study of beta chain features in type 1 diabetes. Study results and caveats: In every one of the four CD4+ subsets, TCRB CDR3s were moderately but significantly shorter in Type 1 diabetes patients.

Expressed TCRB transcripts were sequenced, since all the RNA that had been isolated was reverse transcribed. Clones were sequenced by immunoSEQ multiplex PCR, and TCRdb holds only the in-frame ones, with some missing. The sample carries 450,000 to 600,000 clones, over 25% recorded once. Details on this clone: The antigen is not known.

Sequencing was performed on naive CD4+ T cells from blood. This TCR derives from a man aged 18 to 29 in good health.

CDR3 nucleotides: TGTGCCAGCAGTTCACTCGGGCTTCCGTTCTTC. As protein: CASSSLGLPFF. V and J are TRBV6-1 and TRBJ2-1; D gene uncertain. In germline, CDR1 is MNHNS, CDR2 SASEGT. Trimming took 5 bases from V and 15 from J, leaving 14 bases between them. CDR3 size: 11 residues.